The 11 T cell receptor beta chains reported below all come from one sample, sequenced in a study of T cell responses to AZD1222 COVID-19 vaccine. TCRdb's table, derived via immunoSEQ multiplex PCR, lists solely in-frame clones and lacks some. The sample has under 100,000 clones; approximately 83% are singletons. Sequenced here: peripheral blood, sampled 28 days after the second AZD1222 dose. The source of these receptors is an adult who received the AZD1222 COVID-19 vaccine.

V and J are TRBV6-2 or TRBV6-3 and TRBJ2-7; 13 nucleotides align to TRBD2. The CDR3 has 16 residues. J gave up 1 base and V 3 bases, and 3 bases lay outside the gene matches. Germline V gene lookup returns CDR1 MNHEY and CDR2 SVGEGT. Written as DNA, the CDR3 is TGTGCCAGCAGTTATACTAGCGGGGGGGCTTCCTACGAGCAGTACGTC. Its protein is CASSYTSGGASYEQYV.

The V call is TRBV2, the J call TRBJ2-2; D uncertain. V was shortened by 4 bases and J by 5 bases, with 5 bases between the two germline ends. CDR1 SNHLY and CDR2 FYNNEI come from the germline V gene. The CDR3 has 12 residues. The CDR3 sequence: CASSGSTGELFF. The DNA for the CDR3 is TGTGCCAGCAGTGGGTCGACCGGGGAGCTGTTTTTT. Together with reference TRBV2 and TRBJ2-2, the CDR3 gives the full variable domain: EPEVTQTPSHQVTQMGQEVILRCVPISNHLYFYWYRQILGQKVEFLVSFYNNEISEKSEIFDDQFSVERPDGSNFTLKIRSTKLEDSAMYFCASSGSTGELFFGEGSRLTVL.

The J gene is TRBJ1-4, the V gene TRBV3-1 (or the pseudogene TRBV3-2); D is ambiguous. V was trimmed by 2 bases and J by 3 bases, leaving 7 bases between them. Looked up from germline, CDR1 is LGHDT and CDR2 is YNNKEL (reference sequence). This CDR3 comprises 14 residues. CDR3 DNA: TGTGCCAGCAGCCAACAATTTTCTAATGAAAAACTGTTTTTT. It yields the protein CASSQQFSNEKLFF.

The chain couples TRBV21-1 to TRBJ2-3; the table assigns TRBD2, which was not confirmed against the DNA. TRBV21-1 is a recognized pseudogene. This CDR3 is built from 18 residues. Here the CDR3 DNA reads TGTGCCAGCAGCAAAGAGGCCCAGGCGGGGGGTTCCACAGATACGCAGTATTTT. This sequence encodes CASSKEAQAGGSTDTQYF.

V is TRBV7-2 and J is TRBJ1-3; D is ambiguous. The CDR3 sequence is 16 residues long. CDR1 and CDR2 (germline): SGHTA, FQGNSA. V was trimmed by 1 base and J by 0 bases, leaving 10 bases between them. The CDR3 is CASSLESTSSGNTIYF. The CDR3 coding sequence is TGTGCCAGCAGCTTAGAATCAACGAGCTCTGGAAACACCATATATTTT.

The chain combines TRBV7-2 with TRBJ1-5; D not certain. Trimming stripped 5 bases from V and 14 bases from J, with 16 bases between. Germline CDR1 and CDR2: SGHTA and FQGNSA. CDR3 length: 12 residues. CDR3 coding DNA: TGTGCCAGCAGCGCCCAGGAAACCCTAAAGCATTTT. Protein product: CASSAQETLKHF.

The chain uses TRBV9 and TRBJ2-2, with 9 bases matching TRBD2. The CDR3 has 16 amino acids. With 4 bases clipped from V and 7 bases from J, the junction kept 11 bases outside the gene matches. The germline CDR1 and CDR2 sequences are SGDLS and YYNGEE. In nucleotides, the CDR3 is TGTGCCAGCAGCTTTGGGGTAGCGGGAGCGAACGGGGAGCTGTTTTTT. It codes for CASSFGVAGANGELFF.

DNA of the CDR3: TGCGCCAGCAGCCAAGACAGGGGCGGCGTCCCAGGGGCCAACGTCCTGACTTTC. Amino acid sequence: CASSQDRGGVPGANVLTF. The rearrangement uses TRBV4-3 and TRBJ2-6; tentative D call: TRBD1 (6 bases). V gave up 0 bases and J gave up 4 bases, with 16 bases separating them. The CDR3 runs 18 residues. CDR1 LGHNA and CDR2 YSLEER come from the germline V gene.

The chain has TRBV5-4 and TRBJ1-3; weak D call: TRBD1 (5 bases). CDR1 and CDR2 from the germline V gene are SGHNT and YYREEE (reference sequence). The CDR3 has 17 amino acids. The V gene lost 2 bases and the J gene lost 0 bases, with 15 bases spanning the gap. The CDR3 bases are TGTGCCAGCAGCTTTCTCCGGGACGCTAACTCTGGAAACACCATATATTTT. Translation gives CASSFLRDANSGNTIYF.

V is TRBV12-3 or TRBV12-4 and J is TRBJ1-4; TRBD1 matches 9 bases. The CDR3 length is 11 residues. V dropped 4 bases and J dropped 15; count of bases not matched to a gene: 3. Here the CDR3 reads CASSSRDRVFF. CDR3 in DNA: TGTGCCAGCAGTTCTCGGGACAGGGTGTTTTTT.

This clone was picked up a small number of times. V is TRBV9 and J is TRBJ1-5, with D tentatively TRBD1 (5 bases). The germline V gene has CDR1 SGDLS and CDR2 YYNGEE. V was clipped by 0 bases and J by 1 base, with 5 bases between them. The CDR3 has 14 amino acids. The CDR3 is CASSVGGSNQPQHF. The CDR3 DNA reads TGTGCCAGCAGCGTAGGGGGGAGCAATCAGCCCCAGCATTTT.